What follows describes a single T cell receptor (beta chain). There is no known antigen for this receptor. Per-base qualities were not stored, and no clone one base away is much larger. The source of the sample is a study of T-cell memory formation after mild COVID-19 (dated by TCRdb to 2020 to 2022). With regard to the full study: TCR sequence clusters from the two donors were largely donor specific. T-cell clones expanding and contracting after mild COVID-19 in a couple of donors were tracked by longitudinal TCRalpha and TCRbeta repertoire sequencing. The cohort was made up of two young adult volunteers, one female and one male, who were previously healthy.

Inclusive of the bounding cysteine and phenylalanine, the CDR3 is 14 residues long. The entry retains the CDR3 DNA only, 42 bases that are in frame from base 1. The germline V gene (reference sequence) gives CDR1 as GTSNPN and CDR2 as SVGIG. V lost 2 bases and J lost 2 bases; the stretch between them is 11 bases long. General conclusions and limits of the study: The study covered only a couple of mild cases, and larger cohorts including severe cases with pre-infection samples were considered necessary. Whether the second-wave clones peaking on day 37 were SARS-CoV-2 specific was not confirmed. Clones contracting from day 15 to 85 had balanced CD4/CD8 phenotypes, while a second wave expanding from day 15 to 37 was biased towards CD4+. Contracting CD4+ clones appeared mostly in the CM and EM memory subsets, whereas CD8+ clones were enriched in EMRA. Some responding clones were detected in pre-infection memory, which suggested that pre-existing cross-reactive memory T cells had joined the SARS-CoV-2 response.

TCRdb lists the instrument as Illumina NovaSeq 6000. cDNA libraries for TCRalpha and TCRbeta were prepared by 5'RACE using constant-segment primers, with sample barcodes and unique molecular identifiers added. RNA was extracted from every sample with Trizol reagent. The libraries were amplified in two PCR steps, and the second step added a second sample barcode and Illumina TruSeq adapters. Libraries were sequenced on an Illumina NovaSeq with 2 x 150 bp paired-end reads. On the authors' methods: Demultiplexing of reads and collapsing into UMI-guided consensus sequences were performed with migec v1.2.7. Using mixcr v2.1.11, UMI consensuses were aligned to TRA and TRB V and J templates and then assembled into clonotypes. A clonotype was counted as expanded or contracted only when both edgeR and NoisET called the clonotype significant, with the noise models trained on biological replicates. For edgeR calls, a false discovery rate-adjusted p below 0.01 and a log2 fold-change threshold of 1 were applied. As an exploratory analysis of dynamics, max-normalized trajectories of the 1000 most abundant clonotypes were examined by PCA with hierarchical clustering. Separately sequenced CD4+ and CD8+ repertoires were used to assign a CD4 or CD8 phenotype to each responding clone. TCRdb reprocessing: public reads trimmed at Q25 with fastp, clones called with MiXCR, in-frame beta chains kept. Entries that share a CDR3 protein sequence are merged under the most common genes and DNA. For this entry, the V and J calls and clone size follow TCRdb and not the study's own pipeline. In this sample the table shows hundreds of thousands of distinct CDR3 sequences, about 20% of which occur a single time. Approximately 8.4% of the sample lies in the top ten.

PBMCs were isolated by Ficoll-Paque density gradient centrifugation. Material: PBMCs or a T cell subset sorted from them (not recorded which). The clonotype was recovered from an adult woman who had mild COVID-19 (a few samples of this study predate the infection). The sample titles of this study are shuffled in the database, so cell type and time point are left out; the donor was told from shared clones. This receptor chain uses TRBV30 and TRBJ2-3; the D gene lacks a confident call. The nucleotide sequence reads as follows: TGTGCCTGGAGTTGGGGTGCGGTCACAGATACGCAGTATTTT. Its product reads: CAWSWGAVTDTQYF.